A selection of T cell receptor beta chains follows, all from one sample in a study of shared clonotypes between healthy human individuals. Assay used: immunoSEQ multiplex PCR; TCRdb lists only in-frame clones, some missing. Of roughly 1,500,000 clones listed, 95% to 99% are singletons. Sequenced: naive CD4+ T cells sorted from blood. The receptors originated from a young man in good health. The CDR3 runs from the conserved cysteine through the conserved F or W. The D gene is left open where the match is weak. Not every row has a clone size; where given, it reads once, few, many or a size class.

V gene	clone size	D gene	J gene	CDR3 DNA	CDR3 protein
TRBV7-2	NA	NA	TRBJ2-5	TGTGCCAGCAGCTTCCAGGACTCAGCGGAGACCCAGTACTTC	CASSFQDSAETQYF
TRBV7-6	NA	TRBD2	TRBJ2-1	TGTGCCAGCAGCTTAGGACAAGCGGGGAGCTCCTACAATGAGCAGTTCTTC	CASSLGQAGSSYNEQFF
TRBV11-2	NA	NA	TRBJ2-2	TGTGCCAGCAGCTCCACAGGGAAAGTGTCCGGGGAGCTGTTTTTT	CASSSTGKVSGELFF
TRBV27	NA	TRBD2	TRBJ2-7	TGTGCCAGCAGTCCCCGGAGAGTAGCGGGAGGTACCTACGAGCAGTACTTC	CASSPRRVAGGTYEQYF
TRBV5-1	once	NA	TRBJ2-7	TGCGCCAGCAGCTTGAGGGACACCGGTGGCGAGCAGTACTTC	CASSLRDTGGEQYF
TRBV28	NA	NA	TRBJ2-1	TGTGCCAGCAGTTCCTACATACTTCTCTCCTACAATGAGCAGTTCTTC	CASSSYILLSYNEQFF
TRBV10-3	NA	TRBD1	TRBJ1-2	TGTGCCATCAGTGAGTCGGGGACAGGGATCGCGGGCTATGGCTACACCTTC	CAISESGTGIAGYGYTF
TRBV9	NA	NA	TRBJ2-3	TGTGCCAGCAGCGTCATCACAGATACGCAGTATTTT	CASSVITDTQYF
TRBV5-1	NA	NA	TRBJ1-4	TGCGCCAGCAGCTTGGGACAGCCACCAACTAATGAAAAACTGTTTTTT	CASSLGQPPTNEKLFF
TRBV19	NA	NA	TRBJ1-1	TGTGCCAGTAGTATAAATCGCAGGGGGAACACTGAAGCTTTCTTT	CASSINRRGNTEAFF
TRBV2	once	NA	TRBJ1-5	TGTGCCAGCAGTGAATTTAACAGGGTTTCTCAGCCCCAGCATTTT	CASSEFNRVSQPQHF